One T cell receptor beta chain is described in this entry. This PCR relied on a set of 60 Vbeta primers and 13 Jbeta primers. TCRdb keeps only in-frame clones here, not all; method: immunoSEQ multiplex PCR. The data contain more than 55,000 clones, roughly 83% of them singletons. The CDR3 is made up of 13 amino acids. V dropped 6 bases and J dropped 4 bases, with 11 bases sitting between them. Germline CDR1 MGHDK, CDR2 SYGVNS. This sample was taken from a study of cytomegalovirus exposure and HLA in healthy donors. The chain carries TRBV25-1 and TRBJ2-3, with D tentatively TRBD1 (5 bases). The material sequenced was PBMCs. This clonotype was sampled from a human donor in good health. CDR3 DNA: TGTGCCAGCAGGCCCTCAGGGTCAGATACGCAGTATTTT. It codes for CASRPSGSDTQYF.